What follows describes a single T cell receptor beta chain. TCRdb's copy holds only in-frame clones and misses some; the assay was immunoSEQ multiplex PCR. Of some 85,000 clones listed, around three quarters were seen once; the top ten hold around 21%. The data stem from a study of T cells in localized non-small cell lung cancer. The CDR3 is made up of 13 amino acids. Deletions cut 3 bases from V and 6 bases from J, with 10 bases between. Germline CDR1 MNHEY, CDR2 SMNVEV (reference sequence). The clonotype comes from a man aged 40 to 70 with stage II squamous cell lung carcinoma. The J gene is TRBJ2-3, the V gene TRBV27; D gene unclear. The specimen comprised PBMCs, sampled before any cancer treatment. As DNA, the CDR3 is TGTGCCAGCAGTTTCGGAAGTCGCGATACGCAGTATTTT. The encoded protein is CASSFGSRDTQYF.